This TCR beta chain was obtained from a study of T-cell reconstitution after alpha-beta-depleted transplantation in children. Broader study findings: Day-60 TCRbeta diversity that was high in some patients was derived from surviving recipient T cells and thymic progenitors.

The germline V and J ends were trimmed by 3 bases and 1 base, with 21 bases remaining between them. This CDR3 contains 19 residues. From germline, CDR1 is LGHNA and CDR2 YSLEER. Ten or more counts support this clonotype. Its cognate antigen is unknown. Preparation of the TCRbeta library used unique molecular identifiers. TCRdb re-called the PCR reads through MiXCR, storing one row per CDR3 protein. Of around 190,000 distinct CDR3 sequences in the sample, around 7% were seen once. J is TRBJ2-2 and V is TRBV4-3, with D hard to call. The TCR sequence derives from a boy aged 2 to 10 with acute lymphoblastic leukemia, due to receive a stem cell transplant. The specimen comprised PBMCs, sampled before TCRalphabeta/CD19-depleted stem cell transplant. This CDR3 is CASSQRVGPRRENTGELFF. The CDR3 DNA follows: TGCGCCAGCAGCCAGCGCGTAGGACCGAGAAGGGAGAACACCGGGGAGCTGTTTTTT.